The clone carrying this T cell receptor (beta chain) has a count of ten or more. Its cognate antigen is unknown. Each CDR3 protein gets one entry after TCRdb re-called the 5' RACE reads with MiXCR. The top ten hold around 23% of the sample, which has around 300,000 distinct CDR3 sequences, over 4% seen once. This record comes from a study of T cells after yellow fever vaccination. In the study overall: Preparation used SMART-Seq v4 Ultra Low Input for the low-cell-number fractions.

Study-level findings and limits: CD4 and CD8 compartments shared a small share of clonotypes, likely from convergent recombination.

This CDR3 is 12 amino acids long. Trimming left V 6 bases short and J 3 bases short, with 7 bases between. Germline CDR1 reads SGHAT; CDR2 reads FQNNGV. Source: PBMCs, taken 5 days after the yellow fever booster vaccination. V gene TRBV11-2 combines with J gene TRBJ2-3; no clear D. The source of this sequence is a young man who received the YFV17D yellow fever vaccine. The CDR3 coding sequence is TGTGCCAGCAGAGACCGAACAGATACGCAGTATTTT. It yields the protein CASRDRTDTQYF.